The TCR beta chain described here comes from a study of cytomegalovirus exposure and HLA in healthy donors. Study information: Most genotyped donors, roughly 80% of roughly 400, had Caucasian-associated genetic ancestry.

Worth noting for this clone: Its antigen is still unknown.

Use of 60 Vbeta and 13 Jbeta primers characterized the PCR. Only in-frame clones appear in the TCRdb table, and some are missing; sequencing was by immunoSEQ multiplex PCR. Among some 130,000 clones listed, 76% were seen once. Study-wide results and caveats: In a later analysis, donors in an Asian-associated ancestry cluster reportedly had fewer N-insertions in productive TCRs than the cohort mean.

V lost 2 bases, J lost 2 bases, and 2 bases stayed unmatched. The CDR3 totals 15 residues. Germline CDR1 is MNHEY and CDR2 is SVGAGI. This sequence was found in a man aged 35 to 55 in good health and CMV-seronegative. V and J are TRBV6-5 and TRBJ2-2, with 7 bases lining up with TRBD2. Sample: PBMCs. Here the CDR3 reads CASSYGGGNTGELFF. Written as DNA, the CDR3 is TGTGCCAGCAGTTACGGCGGGGGTAACACCGGGGAGCTGTTTTTT.